Listed below are T cell receptor beta chains from one sample, sequenced in a study of control samples from healthy donors and cancer patients. Libraries were prepared by immunoSEQ multiplex PCR; TCRdb keeps only in-frame clonotypes and omits some of them. The table includes some 150,000 clones, 91% detected once. The sample comprised blood. These receptors came from a young man in good health. Each CDR3 is given with its conserved first and last residue. The order of the fields is CDR3 protein, J gene, V gene.

CASSQENWADLRSFSYEQYF	TRBJ2-7	TRBV3-1/TRBV3-2
CASSQVQASGRHPYEQYF	TRBJ2-7	TRBV3-1/TRBV3-2
CASSLDRATEAFF	TRBJ1-1	TRBV7-9
CASSLEFTGSEQFF	TRBJ2-1	TRBV7-3
CASSDQGGSNQPQHF	TRBJ1-5	TRBV7-2
CASSDSSGGAYNEQFF	TRBJ2-1	TRBV6-4
CASSLVLGVDTEAFF	TRBJ1-1	TRBV7-2
CASSLAGGDQYF	TRBJ2-5	TRBV7-9
CASSFPPIEKLFF	TRBJ1-4	TRBV12-3/TRBV12-4
CASSLTGTEAFF	TRBJ1-1	TRBV5-5
CASSEYREANEKLFF	TRBJ1-4	TRBV25-1
CASSLGAAYGYTF	TRBJ1-2	TRBV7-9
CASSRPTNTGELFF	TRBJ2-2	TRBV3-1/TRBV3-2
CASSYVRGDSPLHF	TRBJ1-6	TRBV6-6
CASSFYRGIDEQYF	TRBJ2-7	TRBV5-1
CASSYPLGPRGYTF	TRBJ1-2	TRBV6-2/TRBV6-3
CASSSFDTQYF	TRBJ2-3	TRBV5-6
CASSFGADSYGYTF	TRBJ1-2	TRBV5-1
CASSEREGTKSPLHF	TRBJ1-6	TRBV2
CASSAGPGLFYGYTF	TRBJ1-2	TRBV7-9
CASSIDLGGYSNQPQHF	TRBJ1-5	TRBV19
CAISESRAESNTEAFF	TRBJ1-1	TRBV10-3